The 31 T cell receptor beta chains below come from one sample, sequenced in a study of response to subunit inactivated influenza vaccine. TCRdb redid the calling of the RT-PCR reads with MiXCR, one entry per CDR3 protein. The sample consists of 700,000 to 900,000 distinct CDR3 sequences, 21% of them appearing once. The source material was PBMCs from blood, sampled 5 days after vaccination. Every receptor here comes from a man aged 50 to 59 who received an inactivated influenza vaccine.

There are many counts of this clonotype. The J gene is TRBJ2-3, the V gene TRBV20-1; D not certain. The CDR3 is made up of 12 amino acids. The germline V gene has CDR1 DFQATT and CDR2 SNEGSKA (reference sequence). Trimming left V 0 bases short and J 2 bases short, with 3 bases between. The CDR3, as DNA: TGCAGTGCTAGAGAAATCACAGATACGCAGTATTTT. Protein: CSAREITDTQYF.

The chain couples TRBV20-1 to TRBJ2-3, with TRBD2 matching 13 bases. The germline CDR1 and CDR2 sequences are DFQATT and SNEGSKA (reference sequence). V gave up 6 bases and J gave up 6 bases; unmatched junction bases: 6. The CDR3 extends over 14 amino acids. The CDR3 DNA follows: TGCAGTGCCTCGCAGACTAGCGGGGGGGATACGCAGTATTTT. It encodes CSASQTSGGDTQYF.

The chain employs TRBV14 and TRBJ2-5; D is uncertain. Germline V CDR1 and CDR2: SGHDN, FVKESK. The CDR3 consists of 14 residues. With 1 base removed from V and 1 base from J, the gap between germline ends came to 7 bases. DNA for the CDR3: TGTGCCAGCAGCCAAGCTGGTAGCCAAGAGACCCAGTACTTC. It codes for CASSQAGSQETQYF.

This clonotype was seen only a few times. The chain carries TRBV20-1 and TRBJ2-7; 8 nucleotides agree with TRBD2. The germline CDR1 and CDR2 sequences are DFQATT and SNEGSKA (reference sequence). The CDR3 is 14 residues long. V shed 6 bases, J shed 4 bases, and the junction held 11 bases outside the gene matches. For the CDR3, the DNA is TGCAGTGCGAACGGCTGGAGCGGGGGATACGAGCAGTACTTC. Protein product: CSANGWSGGYEQYF.

The DNA for the CDR3 is TGTGCCAGCGAGTGGGGGGGGGCCTCAGATACGCAGTATTTT. This codes for CASEWGGASDTQYF. The chain couples TRBV7-9 to TRBJ2-3; D may be TRBD2 (7 bases). There are 14 residues in the CDR3. Germline V CDR1 and CDR2: SEHNR, FQNEAQ (reference sequence). The V and J ends lost 8 bases and 4 bases respectively, with 16 bases between them.

This clonotype has a handful of counts. This chain joins TRBV4-2 and TRBJ2-7; D is perhaps TRBD1 or TRBD2 (5 bases each). This CDR3 has 15 residues. Germline V gives CDR1 LGHNA, CDR2 YNFKEQ. Trimming pared 0 bases from V and 6 bases from J, leaving 15 bases between. CDR3 DNA: TGTGCCAGCAGCCAAGAGGTACAGGTTCTAGCCGAGCAGTACTTC. Its protein is CASSQEVQVLAEQYF.

This clonotype showed up just once. The V and J genes are TRBV20-1 and TRBJ1-1; tentatively, D is TRBD1 (5 bases). The CDR3 length is 12 residues. The V gene's germline CDR1 is DFQATT and CDR2 SNEGSKA (reference sequence). Deletions cut 7 bases from V and 4 bases from J, with 13 bases between. CDR3 region: CSDAGLGTEAFF. CDR3 bases: TGCAGTGATGCGGGACTCGGCACTGAAGCTTTCTTT.

This clonotype was observed a handful of times. The chain employs TRBV7-9 and TRBJ2-5; either TRBD1 or TRBD2 may fit D (5 bases each). The V and J ends lost 4 bases and 3 bases respectively, with 9 bases between them. CDR1 is SEHNR and CDR2 is FQNEAQ in the germline V gene (reference sequence). The CDR3 runs 13 residues. The CDR3 nucleotides are TGTGCCAGCAGCTCTCGGGGCAAAGAGACCCAGTACTTC. Its translation is CASSSRGKETQYF.

This clonotype was found a few times. The chain uses TRBV12-3 or TRBV12-4 and TRBJ2-1; D call uncertain. The V gene lost 7 bases and the J gene lost 15 bases, with 13 bases spanning the gap. The CDR3 totals 10 residues. CDR3 region: CASMLVGLFF. In nucleotides, the CDR3 is TGTGCCAGCATGCTGGTCGGGTTGTTCTTC.

Ten or more counts support this clonotype. The rearrangement links TRBV5-1 to TRBJ2-2, with a weak D call TRBD2 (6 bases). Germline V lookup: CDR1 SGHRS, CDR2 YFSETQ. Trimming cost V 6 bases and J 6 bases, with 18 bases left between them. The CDR3 has 15 amino acids. The CDR3 bases are TGCGCCAGCATAAAGGATGGCGGGGCCCCCGGGGAGCTGTTTTTT. Amino acid sequence: CASIKDGGAPGELFF.

As for this clonotype: At one end the junction does not follow the germline gene, possibly because of a read error. The rearrangement uses TRBV20-1 and TRBJ2-7; TRBD1 is a possible D gene (5 bases). CDR3 size: 14 residues. The germline V gene encodes CDR1 DFQATT and CDR2 SNEGSKA (reference sequence). CDR3 in amino acids: CSARDQGRSYKQYF. CDR3 nucleotides: TGCAGTGCTAGAGATCAGGGTCGGTCCTACAAGCAGTACTTC.

This clonotype appeared a few times. The chain employs TRBV5-1 and TRBJ1-1; D is unresolved. From germline, CDR1 is SGHRS and CDR2 YFSETQ. The CDR3 contains 14 residues. Between the trimmed V and J ends, which lost 2 bases and 4 bases, there was a span of 12 bases. The CDR3 DNA reads TGCGCCAGCAGCTTAAACTCGGAGGGCACTGAAGCTTTCTTT. Encoded protein: CASSLNSEGTEAFF.

This chain uses TRBV5-1 with TRBJ2-7; 7 nucleotides agree with TRBD1. In germline, CDR1 is SGHRS, CDR2 YFSETQ. The CDR3 sequence is 15 residues long. V lost 4 bases, J lost 2 bases, and 9 bases stayed unmatched. The CDR3 bases are TGCGCCAGCAGCCTGGCCGGGACAGTAGCCTACGAGCAGTACTTC. As protein: CASSLAGTVAYEQYF.

The chain couples TRBV7-2 to TRBJ1-5; no firm D call. Germline CDR1 and CDR2: SGHTA and FQGNSA. CDR3 length: 13 residues. V lost 10 bases to trimming and J lost 3 bases, with 13 bases between them. CDR3 nucleotides: TGTGCCATGGGCCCCTCCCCCAATCAGCCCCAGCATTTT. It translates to CAMGPSPNQPQHF.

This clonotype was seen at least ten times. This chain joins TRBV27 and TRBJ2-1; D might be TRBD1 or TRBD2, each matching 6 bases. Germline V lookup: CDR1 MNHEY, CDR2 SMNVEV (reference sequence). Trimming removed 0 bases from V and 7 bases from J, with 10 bases in between. The CDR3 spans 14 residues. CDR3 nucleotides: TGTGCCAGCAGTTTATCCTGGGGGGCGAATGAGCAGTTCTTC. Amino acids: CASSLSWGANEQFF.

The sample holds many counts of this clonotype. This chain joins TRBV20-1 and TRBJ2-3; D gene unclear. The V end lost 5 bases, the J end lost 2 bases, and 11 bases lay between the germline ends. The germline CDR1 and CDR2 sequences are DFQATT and SNEGSKA (reference sequence). This CDR3 contains 13 residues. The CDR3 protein is CSAPDQFTDTQYF. The CDR3 coding sequence is TGCAGTGCTCCAGACCAGTTCACAGATACGCAGTATTTT.

This clonotype was seen more than once but under ten times. A read error may produce the germline difference seen at one junction end. The chain recombines TRBV29-1 with TRBJ2-3; a weak D match, TRBD2 (6 bases). This CDR3 spans 13 amino acids. Germline values: CDR1 SQVTM, CDR2 ANQGSEA. CDR3 DNA sequence: TGCAGCGTTGAGTGGGTGGGGCGGGAATCGGTTAATTTT. Protein product: CSVEWVGRESVNF.

This chain links TRBV3-1 with TRBJ2-6; D possibly matches TRBD1 or TRBD2 (5 bases each). Germline CDR1 is LGHDT and CDR2 is YNNKEL (reference sequence). The ends were cut back, 0 bases at V and 0 bases at J, with 15 bases in the middle. The CDR3 is 19 residues long. This CDR3 reads CASSQDLPGTYSGANVLTF. Here the CDR3 DNA reads TGTGCCAGCAGCCAAGATCTCCCAGGGACCTACTCTGGGGCCAACGTCCTGACTTTC. The full variable domain, in which reference TRBV3-1 and TRBJ2-6 provide the parts outside the CDR3, is DTAVSQTPKYLVTQMGNDKSIKCEQNLGHDTMYWYKQDSKKFLKIMFSYNNKELIINETVPNRFSPKSPDKAHLNLHINSLELGDSAVYFCASSQDLPGTYSGANVLTFGAGSRLTVL.

This clonotype was observed a few times. This chain joins TRBV5-1 and TRBJ1-2; D gene unclear. Trimming removed 0 bases from V and 6 bases from J, with 12 bases in between. CDR1 SGHRS and CDR2 YFSETQ come from the germline V gene. The CDR3 runs to 14 residues. The CDR3 region has the DNA TGCGCCAGCAGCTTGGCCTCTTCAGACAATGGCTACACCTTC. The encoded protein is CASSLASSDNGYTF.

The chain employs TRBV7-9 and TRBJ1-2; 8 nucleotides match TRBD1. V lost 2 bases and J lost 6; bases outside the gene matches: 5. This CDR3 has 14 residues. Germline-derived CDR1 and CDR2 are SEHNR and FQNEAQ (reference sequence). The CDR3 sequence: CASSLNSGGNGYTF. CDR3 sequence (DNA): TGTGCCAGCAGCTTAAACTCAGGGGGCAATGGCTACACCTTC.

V gene TRBV4-2 combines with J gene TRBJ1-1; the D is unclear. Germline V gene sequence: CDR1 LGHNA, CDR2 YNFKEQ. This CDR3 region has 13 residues. The V gene lost 0 bases and the J gene lost 4 bases, with 6 bases spanning the gap. For the CDR3, the DNA is TGTGCCAGCAGCCAAGATACGGGCACTGAAGCTTTCTTT. Amino acids: CASSQDTGTEAFF.

This clonotype was seen at least ten times. At one end, the junction sequence differs from germline, possibly due to a read error. The chain carries TRBV28 and TRBJ2-7; weak D call: TRBD2 (6 bases). The CDR3 has 12 residues. Per germline, CDR1 MDHEN and CDR2 SYDVKM. As DNA, the CDR3 is TGTGCCAGCAGTTTCGGGAGTGGGGTTGTGGACTTC. Translated: CASSFGSGVVDF.

The chain links TRBV5-6 to TRBJ2-6, with 8 bases identical to TRBD1. This CDR3 is 18 amino acids long. CDR1 SGHDT and CDR2 YYEEEE come from the germline V gene. The V segment lost 3 bases and the J segment 0 bases; nucleotides outside the gene matches: 8. CDR3 in DNA: TGTGCCAGCAGCTACCTGGACAGGGATGTCTCTGGGGCCAACGTCCTGACTTTC. It is translated as CASSYLDRDVSGANVLTF.

This clonotype was counted only a few times. The chain combines TRBV27 with TRBJ2-3; TRBD2 is a possible D gene (5 bases). The CDR3 covers 13 residues. Trimming removed 3 bases at V and 8 bases at J, with 12 bases between. CDR1 MNHEY and CDR2 SMNVEV come from the germline V gene (reference sequence). The CDR3 region is CASSLGAAGTQYF. The CDR3, as DNA: TGTGCCAGCAGTTTGGGAGCGGCAGGTACGCAGTATTTT.

The CDR3 protein is CASSLSSGRLETQYF. The CDR3 DNA follows: TGTGCCAGCAGCTTATCTAGCGGGAGACTAGAGACCCAGTACTTC. The chain uses TRBV5-4 and TRBJ2-5; TRBD2 agrees at 10 bases. The CDR3 is 15 residues long. V lost 2 bases and J lost 4; bases outside the gene matches: 5. Germline V gene sequence: CDR1 SGHNT, CDR2 YYREEE (reference sequence). The whole variable domain, remainder taken from reference TRBV5-4 and TRBJ2-5, is ETGVTQSPTHLIKTRGQQVTLRCSSQSGHNTVSWYQQALGQGPQFIFQYYREEENGRGNFPPRFSGLQFPNYSSELNVNALELDDSALYLCASSLSSGRLETQYFGPGTRLLVL.

The gene calls are TRBV5-1 and TRBJ2-7; 7 bases align to TRBD1. Looked up from germline, CDR1 is SGHRS and CDR2 is YFSETQ. The CDR3 is 13 amino acids. V was clipped by 4 bases and J by 7 bases; unmatched bases: 8. The CDR3 DNA sequence: TGCGCCAGCAGCGACCAGGCAGGGGGTGAGCAGTACTTC. This sequence encodes CASSDQAGGEQYF.

This clonotype came up a few times. This chain connects TRBV21-1 to TRBJ2-3; TRBD1, as called in the table, went unchecked against the DNA. TRBV21-1 is a listed pseudogene. This CDR3 contains 16 residues. The CDR3 bases are TGTGCCAGCAGCAACATCTGGACAGGTTGCACAGATACGCAGTATTTT. This gives the protein CASSNIWTGCTDTQYF.

This clonotype was detected a few times. The rearrangement joins TRBV20-1 to TRBJ2-5; TRBD1 might be the D (5 bases). From germline, CDR1 is DFQATT and CDR2 SNEGSKA (reference sequence). The CDR3 length is 13 residues. The V end lost 0 bases, the J end lost 1 base, and 6 bases lay between the germline ends. CDR3 amino acids: CSARETAQETQYF. CDR3 coding DNA: TGCAGTGCTAGAGAGACAGCCCAAGAGACCCAGTACTTC.

This clonotype was seen ten or more times. Relative to the germline gene, one junction end is altered; a read error may explain this. The chain couples TRBV6-1 to TRBJ2-3; a weak D match, TRBD2 (7 bases). The CDR3 loop spans 14 amino acids. Per germline, CDR1 MNHNS and CDR2 SASEGT. Written as DNA, the CDR3 is TGTGCCACCAGTGATTGGGGGGGCAGCAATACGCAGTATTTT. Its translation is CATSDWGGSNTQYF.

The V call is TRBV9, the J call TRBJ2-7, with no clear D. Germline V lookup: CDR1 SGDLS, CDR2 YYNGEE. The CDR3 covers 13 residues. V was pared by 5 bases and J by 0 bases, with 9 bases between. The CDR3 nucleotides are TGTGCCAGCAGGCGTATCCTCTCCTACGAGCAGTACTTC. Amino acids: CASRRILSYEQYF.

The chain recombines TRBV5-1 with TRBJ2-6, with 7 bases lining up with TRBD1. The V gene end was trimmed by 4 bases and the J gene end by 1 base; junction bases not matched to a gene: 2. From germline, CDR1 is SGHRS and CDR2 YFSETQ. The CDR3 contains 15 residues. DNA for the CDR3: TGCGCCAGCAGCGCAGGGGGATCTGGGGCCAACGTCCTGACTTTC. It specifies CASSAGGSGANVLTF.